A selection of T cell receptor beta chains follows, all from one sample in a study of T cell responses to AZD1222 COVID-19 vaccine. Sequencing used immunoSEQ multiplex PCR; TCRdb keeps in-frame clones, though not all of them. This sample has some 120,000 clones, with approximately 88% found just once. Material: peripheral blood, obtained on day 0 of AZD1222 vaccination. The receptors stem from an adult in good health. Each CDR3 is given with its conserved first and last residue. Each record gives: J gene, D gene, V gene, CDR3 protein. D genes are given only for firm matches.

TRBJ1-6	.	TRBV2	CASSEFSQGNNSPLHF
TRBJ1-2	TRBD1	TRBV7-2	CASSPKTGINYGYTF
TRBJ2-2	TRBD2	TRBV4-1	CASSRGTSGTGTGELFF
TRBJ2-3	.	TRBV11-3	CASSLMGGSTDTQYF
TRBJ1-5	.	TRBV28	CASSSSRSGIQPQHF
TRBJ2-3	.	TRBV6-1	CASSLRRSTDTQYF
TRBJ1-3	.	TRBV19	CASSEDISSGNTIYF
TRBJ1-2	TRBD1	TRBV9	CASSLGSGTGADGYTF
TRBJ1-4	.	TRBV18	CASSPSINEKLFF
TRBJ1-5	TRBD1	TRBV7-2	CASSRDTGGDQPQHF
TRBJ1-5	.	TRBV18	CASSQDRLLNQPQHF
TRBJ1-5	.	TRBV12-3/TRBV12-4	CASSRERDQPQHF
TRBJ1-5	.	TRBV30	CAWSPTRDQPQHF
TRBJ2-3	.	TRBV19	CATSRGKSTDTQYF
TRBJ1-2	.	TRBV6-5	CASSYSNPPNYGYTF
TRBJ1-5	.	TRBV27	CASSRDGLNQPQHF